The text below deals with one TCR beta chain. The antigen this receptor binds is unknown. Base qualities were left out, and no much larger clone turns up one base away. The source of the sample is a study of graft-versus-host responses after intestinal transplantation (dated by TCRdb to the early 2020s). As for the study more broadly: Multivisceral, liver-intestinal, or isolated intestinal transplants were received by the recipients. All recipients received anti-thymocyte globulin induction followed by maintenance tacrolimus and steroids for approximately 3 years. After intestinal transplantation, graft-versus-host and host-versus-graft alloreactive T cell clones in the graft, circulation and bone marrow were tracked using bulk TCR-beta CDR3 sequencing. Alloreactive clones were identified by sequencing pre-transplant mixed lymphocyte reaction products and comparing them with unstimulated pre-transplant donor and recipient T cells. The cohort enrolled about two dozen intestinal transplant recipients, one of whom was a retransplant, and a few patients without pretransplant specimens were excluded. Donor T cell macrochimerism was defined as a peak of at least 4% donor T cells among recipient peripheral blood mononuclear cells. Samples from a few later patients were sequenced in-house on an Illumina MiSeq with MiXCR processing rather than by the commercial service. What the authors observed across the whole study: GvH clones were detected in recipient bone marrow, and some of these GvH clones were observed earlier in ileal mucosa or blood, consistent with an intestinal mucosal origin. Early after transplant, declines in HvG clones were associated with peak levels of circulating GvH clones. In patients with donor T cell macrochimerism, the allografts had high GvH to HvG T cell clonal ratios. The conclusions were limited by the relatively low number and heterogeneity of the intestinal transplant patients.

The CDR3 runs 15 residues from the cysteine to the phenylalanine. Only the CDR3 portion is preserved as DNA: 45 bases, with reading frame beginning at the first base. Cut back by 6 bases and 1 base, the V and J ends lie 14 bases apart. As encoded in the germline V gene, CDR1 is SNHLY while CDR2 is FYNNEI. The sample's time point label, decoded: cells obtained before transplantation from donor or recipient. CD3+CD4+ and CD3+CD8+ populations were FACS-sorted from unstimulated pre-transplant donor and recipient cells taken from spleen or lymph nodes. The method behind the library was the immunoSEQ multiplex PCR assay. For most patients, genomic DNA was isolated with the Qiagen DNeasy Blood and Tissue Kit and shipped frozen to Adaptive Biotechnologies for TCR sequencing. For most patients, genomic DNA was subjected to high-throughput TCR-beta CDR3 sequencing by Adaptive Biotechnologies. Per the original workflow: TCR sequencing data for 15 to 20 patients were retrieved from Adaptive's ImmunoSEQ software; a few other patients were processed with MiXCR and VDJtools. To correct CD4 versus CD8 sorting errors, sequences present in both subsets at a frequency ratio below 5:1 were removed. Because the origin of CDR3 nucleotide sequences shared between donor and recipient could not be assigned, those sequences were removed. Alloreactive clones required at least 2-fold expansion over unstimulated cells and minimum CFSE-low frequency of 0.002% (template counts) or 0.001% (read counts). Mappable clones were those detected in sequenced pre-transplant spleen, lymph node, or MLR CFSE-low populations of the donor or recipient. Cumulative frequency of alloreactive clones was calculated as a percentage of all sequences weighted by copy number. TCRdb stores this immuneACCESS table with in-frame sequences only. Part of the clones is absent; in the studies checked, under half of the shortfall reflects unresolved V genes, and no reason is known for the rest. V and J calls plus clone size are reproduced from that table; the DNA served to infer D and trimming. The sample data list about 83,000 clones, and roughly 91% of these were observed just once. 0.34% of the sample is held by the ten biggest clonotypes.

The V and J segments used are TRBV2 and TRBJ2-3, with TRBD1 as a weak D call on 6 bases. This TCR was recovered from a human donor who received an intestinal transplant. The sequencing here drew on unstimulated CD4+ T cells sorted from spleen or lymph node cells, taken before intestinal transplant. The DNA sequence is as follows: TGTGCCAGCAGCGTCAGGGGAAAGGGCACAGATACGCAGTATTTT. This yields the protein CASSVRGKGTDTQYF. The full variable domain, completed from the reference TRBV2 and TRBJ2-3 proteins outside the CDR3, reads EPEVTQTPSHQVTQMGQEVILRCVPISNHLYFYWYRQILGQKVEFLVSFYNNEISEKSEIFDDQFSVERPDGSNFTLKIRSTKLEDSAMYFCASSVRGKGTDTQYFGPGTRLTVL.